This note documents a single TCR beta chain sequence. Its antigen is as yet unknown. Germline CDR1 and CDR2: MNHGY and SAAAGT. V lost 5 bases and J lost 3; bases outside the gene matches: 3. The CDR3 contains 15 residues. Assay used: immunoSEQ multiplex PCR; TCRdb lists only in-frame clones, some missing. Of 4,600 or so clones in the sample, more than 25% were seen once. The sample originates from a study of T cells in localized non-small cell lung cancer. Study results and caveats: Detection in adjacent lung was observed for a median approximately 53 of the top 100 tumor clones. Higher adjacent-lung clonality was associated with shorter survival. Sequencing covered just one tumor region, so heterogeneity cannot be ruled out.

The TCR sequence derives from a man between 40 and 70 years old with stage III squamous cell lung carcinoma. This chain joins TRBV6-8 and TRBJ2-2, with 10 nucleotides matching TRBD2. The sequencing used lung tumor tissue, collected before any cancer treatment. The CDR3 region is CASSERGGDTGELFF. DNA for the CDR3: TGTGCCAGCAGTGAGCGGGGGGGCGACACCGGGGAGCTGTTTTTT.